The rows below give T cell receptor beta chains drawn from one sample of a study of Ad26.COV2.S vaccination and SARS-CoV-2 variants. Using immunoSEQ multiplex PCR, the repertoire was profiled, and TCRdb retains in-frame clones only, with some absent. The sample holds fewer than 400,000 clones; approximately 91% are singletons and the top ten take roughly 3%. This material consisted of peripheral blood, taken in a trial of Ad26.COV2.S vaccine versus placebo. These receptor sequences come from a person between 18 and 60 years old who received the Ad26.COV2.S COVID-19 vaccine or a placebo. CDR3s include the opening cysteine and the closing phenylalanine or tryptophan.

V gene	J gene	CDR3 protein
TRBV7-8	TRBJ1-1	CASSPTGFNTEAFF
TRBV3-1/TRBV3-2	TRBJ2-5	CASSQDWRPQYF
TRBV6-5	TRBJ1-1	CACSTGYTEAFF
TRBV5-6	TRBJ1-1	CASSLVWRGTEAFF
TRBV7-2	TRBJ1-1	CASSLEGTVNTEAFF
TRBV10-3	TRBJ2-5	CATTKPDGETQYF
TRBV19	TRBJ1-2	CASSPLGRAEDYGYTF
TRBV2	TRBJ2-4	CASQSLTKNIQYF
TRBV6-5	TRBJ1-1	CASSYLEGQANTEAFF
TRBV6-5	TRBJ1-1	CASEDREDTEAFF
TRBV7-8	TRBJ2-7	CASSLAQGALYEQYF
TRBV24-1	TRBJ2-2	CATSLGGANTGELFF
TRBV2	TRBJ1-5	CASTPGQTSNQPQHF
TRBV6-5	TRBJ1-5	CASIRVSGSNQPQHF
TRBV4-3	TRBJ1-5	CASSPTWGSNQPQHF
TRBV30	TRBJ1-2	CASLRGEGPGYTF
TRBV3-1/TRBV3-2	TRBJ1-1	CASSQEVLNTEAFF
TRBV4-3	TRBJ2-6	CASSQAGAGANVLTF
TRBV5-1	TRBJ2-3	CASSLDWRGTQYF
TRBV4-3	TRBJ2-1	CASSQVASSYNEQFF
TRBV4-3	TRBJ2-7	CASSQYVGVYEQYF
TRBV2	TRBJ2-6	CASSPRVNGANVLTF
TRBV7-9	TRBJ1-4	CASSTTGGSEKLFF
TRBV4-1	TRBJ2-2	CASSPAPGTGGSGELFF
TRBV3-1/TRBV3-2	TRBJ2-7	CASSQVMDRHPYEQYF
TRBV15	TRBJ1-4	CATSRARTGDEKLFF
TRBV18	TRBJ1-6	CASSLQTYNSPLHF
TRBV5-1	TRBJ1-3	CASSLWGGAGNTIYF